The 14 T cell receptor beta chains given below trace back to one sample, sequenced in a study of graft-versus-host responses after intestinal transplantation. These receptors lack a known antigen. Assay used: immunoSEQ multiplex PCR; TCRdb lists only in-frame clones, some missing. The table has fewer than 85,000 clones, 94% seen once. Source: unstimulated CD8+ T cells sorted from spleen or lymph node cells, taken before intestinal transplant. These receptor sequences come from a human donor who received an intestinal transplant.

The V and J genes are TRBV7-8 and TRBJ2-7, with TRBD2 matching over 13 bases. The CDR3 sequence is 15 residues long. V shed 7 bases, J shed 5 bases, and the junction held 8 bases outside the gene matches. Per germline, CDR1 SGHVS and CDR2 FQNEAQ. The DNA for the CDR3 is TGTGCCAGCAATTACGGGACTAGCGGGACGGACGAGCAGTACTTC. Translated, it gives CASNYGTSGTDEQYF.

J is TRBJ2-1 and V is TRBV27; unclear D gene. The CDR3 is made up of 12 amino acids. Germline V CDR1 and CDR2: MNHEY, SMNVEV (reference sequence). Trimming removed 5 bases from V and 10 bases from J, with 12 bases in between. The CDR3 DNA reads as TGTGCCAGCAGTGCGCCATCTGGGGAGCAGTTCTTC. Translating gives CASSAPSGEQFF.

The chain has TRBV2 and TRBJ1-1, with a possible D match to TRBD1 (6 bases). The CDR3 has 14 amino acids. Trimming left V 6 bases short and J 5 bases short, with 16 bases between. Germline V gene lookup returns CDR1 SNHLY and CDR2 FYNNEI. The CDR3, as DNA: TGTGCCAGCAGCAGTCCGGACAGTGGGACTGAAGCTTTCTTT. Amino acids: CASSSPDSGTEAFF. Full variable domain (rest looked up from reference TRBV2 and TRBJ1-1): EPEVTQTPSHQVTQMGQEVILRCVPISNHLYFYWYRQILGQKVEFLVSFYNNEISEKSEIFDDQFSVERPDGSNFTLKIRSTKLEDSAMYFCASSSPDSGTEAFFGQGTRLTVV.

Only one count was recorded for this clone. V and J are TRBV28 and TRBJ1-1; 7 nucleotides match TRBD1. Germline-derived CDR1 and CDR2 are MDHEN and SYDVKM. With V trimmed by 6 bases and J by 3 bases, 16 bases remained unmatched. The CDR3 has 17 amino acids. The DNA for the CDR3 is TGTGCCAGCAGGATTACCGGACAGGTCAGTCGGGACACTGAAGCTTTCTTT. It translates to CASRITGQVSRDTEAFF.

This chain uses TRBV28 with TRBJ1-5, with D perhaps matching TRBD1 (5 bases). Trimming left V 2 bases short and J 7 bases short, with 15 bases between. Germline V gives CDR1 MDHEN, CDR2 SYDVKM. The CDR3 length is 15 residues. This CDR3 is CASSLDGAGTQPQHF. The CDR3 DNA sequence: TGTGCCAGCAGTTTAGACGGGGCTGGGACGCAGCCCCAGCATTTT.

The chain links TRBV4-2 to TRBJ2-7; 9 positions agree with TRBD2. Germline assignment: CDR1 LGHNA and CDR2 YNFKEQ. The J segment lost 3 bases and the V segment lost 3 bases, leaving 0 bases of the junction unmatched. This CDR3 contains 13 residues. Written as DNA, the CDR3 is TGTGCCAGCAGCCATAGCGGGAGCTACGAGCAGTACTTC. Its protein product is CASSHSGSYEQYF.

This sequence joins TRBV7-2 and TRBJ2-1; 7 bases match TRBD2. This CDR3 is 15 amino acids long. Germline CDR1 reads SGHTA; CDR2 reads FQGNSA. J gave up 0 bases and V 5 bases, and 4 bases lay outside the gene matches. CDR3 sequence (DNA): TGTGCCAGCAGCCCCTCTAGCGGCTCCTACAATGAGCAGTTCTTC. Translated: CASSPSSGSYNEQFF.

A single count supports this clone. The V gene is TRBV27, the J gene TRBJ2-4; D gene ambiguous. Trimming stripped 4 bases from V and 5 bases from J, with 12 bases between. CDR3 length equals 14 residues. Looked up from germline, CDR1 is MNHEY and CDR2 is SMNVEV (reference sequence). The CDR3: CASSSRGLENIQYF. Here the CDR3 DNA reads TGTGCCAGCAGTTCTCGCGGATTGGAAAACATTCAGTACTTC.

The chain uses TRBV7-7 and TRBJ2-2; no reliable D call. Germline V gene data show CDR1 as SSHAT and CDR2 as FNYEAQ (reference sequence). Trimming cost V 5 bases and J 2 bases, with 15 bases left between them. The CDR3 sequence is 16 residues long. CDR3 region: CASSLTATRNTGELFF. The CDR3 DNA reads as TGTGCCAGCAGCCTGACTGCCACCCGCAACACCGGGGAGCTGTTTTTT.

V and J are TRBV5-3 and TRBJ1-4, with D possibly being TRBD1 (5 bases). TRBV5-3 is sorted into the ORF group, with uncertain function. The ends were cut back, 4 bases at V and 4 bases at J, with 17 bases in the middle. The CDR3 is 16 residues long. CDR3 sequence reads: CARSAETAIYNEKLFF. CDR3 coding DNA: TGTGCCAGAAGCGCGGAGACAGCCATATATAATGAAAAACTGTTTTTT.

CDR3 amino acids: CASSREGGGYSNQPQHF. CDR3 in DNA: TGTGCCAGCAGCCGCGAGGGAGGGGGCTATAGCAATCAGCCCCAGCATTTT. The V gene is TRBV7-9, the J gene TRBJ1-5; 7 bases match TRBD1. V lost 5 bases, J lost 0 bases, and 10 bases stayed unmatched. Germline V lookup: CDR1 SEHNR, CDR2 FQNEAQ (reference sequence). This CDR3 has 17 residues. Full variable domain (outside the CDR3, taken from reference TRBV7-9 and TRBJ1-5): DTGVSQNPRHKITKRGQNVTFRCDPISEHNRLYWYRQTLGQGPEFLTYFQNEAQLEKSRLLSDRFSAERPKGSFSTLEIQRTEQGDSAMYLCASSREGGGYSNQPQHFGDGTRLSIL.

The chain links TRBV5-1 to TRBJ2-7, with 7 bases identical to TRBD2. This CDR3 has 14 amino acids. Germline CDR1 SGHRS, CDR2 YFSETQ. V shed 2 bases, J shed 5 bases, and the junction held 7 bases outside the gene matches. CDR3 coding DNA: TGCGCCAGCAGCTTCACGGGGGGAGGTCACGAGCAGTACTTC. The encoded protein is CASSFTGGGHEQYF.

The chain uses TRBV7-8 and TRBJ2-3; D may be TRBD1 (6 bases). Trimming shortened V by 6 bases and J by 3 bases, and 25 bases separated the two germline ends. Germline V CDR1 and CDR2: SGHVS, FQNEAQ. This CDR3 contains 18 residues. CDR3 protein: CASRIRLGGQTPTDTQYF. CDR3 nucleotide sequence: TGTGCCAGCAGGATACGCCTGGGCGGACAGACACCTACAGATACGCAGTATTTT.

CDR3 coding DNA: TGCGCCAGCAGCTTGGTGTGGACTAGCCCCAATGTAGCCAAAAACATTCAGTACTTC. Protein: CASSLVWTSPNVAKNIQYF. J is TRBJ2-4 and V is TRBV5-1, with 8 bases lining up with TRBD2. Germline loops: CDR1 SGHRS, CDR2 YFSETQ. V trimming: 0 bases; J trimming: 0 bases; junction bases outside the gene matches: 11. The CDR3 loop spans 19 amino acids. The entire variable domain, with the rest obtained from reference TRBV5-1 and TRBJ2-4, is as follows: KAGVTQTPRYLIKTRGQQVTLSCSPISGHRSVSWYQQTPGQGLQFLFEYFSETQRNKGNFPGRFSGRQFSNSRSEMNVSTLELGDSALYLCASSLVWTSPNVAKNIQYFGAGTRLSVL.